The 10 T cell receptor beta chains reported below all come from one sample, sequenced in a study of tumor and adjacent non-tumor tissue in lung cancer. The library came from three nested PCR rounds adapted from ARM-PCR protocols. A single record per CDR3 protein comes from TCRdb applying MiXCR to the multiplex PCR reads. The table lists tens of thousands of distinct CDR3 sequences, more than 60% of them singletons. RNA was extracted from bulk tissue without any cell sorting. The sequencing sample was made of lung tumor tissue. The receptors come from a woman aged 45-65 years with non-small cell lung cancer.

With regard to this clonotype: A read error is likely, as this CDR3 ends without the conserved phenylalanine or tryptophan. The gene calls are TRBV4-2 and TRBJ1-5; no clear D gene. Germline V CDR1 and CDR2: LGHNA, YNFKEQ. The length of the CDR3 is 15 residues. This CDR3 reads CASGQVQDGNKPQHY. Here the CDR3 DNA reads TGTGCCAGCGGCCAAGTCCAGGACGGCAATAAGCCCCAGCATTAT.

Details on this clonotype: Just one base apart from a much larger clone, this may be a read error. The V gene is TRBV11-2, the J gene TRBJ2-5; D is ambiguous. The ends were cut back, 5 bases at V and 5 bases at J, with 9 bases in the middle. From germline, CDR1 is SGHAT and CDR2 FQNNGV. The CDR3 is 12 residues long. The CDR3 is CASSGVGETQYF. The CDR3 DNA sequence: TGTGCCAGCAGCGGGGTAGGGGAGACCCAGTACTTC.

About this clonotype: At one end the junction does not follow the germline gene, possibly because of a read error. The V call is TRBV6-6, the J call TRBJ2-7; D may match TRBD1 or TRBD2 (6 bases each). CDR3 size: 14 residues. The germline CDR1 and CDR2 sequences are MNHNY and SVGAGI (reference sequence). The CDR3 protein is CVSSGGLGTKEQYF. The CDR3 nucleotides are TGCGTCAGCAGTGGGGGGCTCGGGACGAAAGAGCAGTACTTC.

Concerning this clonotype: Since no conserved phenylalanine or tryptophan closes the CDR3, a read error is the likely cause. The J gene is TRBJ2-5, the V gene TRBV14; the D gene is possibly TRBD2 (5 bases). Germline CDR1 and CDR2: SGHDN and FVKESK. The CDR3 is made up of 19 amino acids. The CDR3 loop reads CASRIVNASLGSAPKTQYI. The CDR3 DNA reads as TGTGCTAGCAGGATCGTGAACGCTTCCCTTGGGAGCGCTCCTAAGACCCAGTACATC.

As for this clonotype: Mismatch with germline at one junction end may stem from a read error. The V call is TRBV28, the J call TRBJ1-5, with 9 bases that match TRBD1. Germline CDR1 MDHEN, CDR2 SYDVKM. This CDR3 comprises 16 residues. This CDR3 is CASSWTGVGWNQLQHF. DNA for the CDR3: TGTGCCAGCAGTTGGACAGGGGTAGGTTGGAATCAGCTCCAGCATTTC.

Concerning this clonotype itself: A read error may account for a junction end that differs from germline. V usage is TRBV29-1 and J usage is TRBJ2-1; 10 bases are a match to TRBD2. This CDR3 comprises 13 residues. In germline, CDR1 is SQVTM, CDR2 ANQGSEA. This CDR3 reads CRAKKREGAERFF. DNA for the CDR3: TGCAGGGCCAAGAAGCGGGAGGGAGCTGAGCGGTTCTTC.

This clonotype has ten or more counts. This chain connects TRBV7-9 to TRBJ1-1, with D perhaps matching TRBD1 (5 bases). Germline CDR1 is SEHNR and CDR2 is FQNEAQ (reference sequence). Trimming pared 1 base from V and 4 bases from J, leaving 10 bases between. This CDR3 has 14 residues. CDR3 coding DNA: TGTGCCAGCAGCTTAGACGCTGGGGGCACTGAAGCTTTCTTT. Residues: CASSLDAGGTEAFF.

Of note for this clonotype: Likely a read error: the CDR3 ends without its conserved phenylalanine or tryptophan. V is TRBV4-2 and J is TRBJ2-3; D gene ambiguous. The CDR3 sequence is 13 residues long. Per germline, CDR1 LGHNA and CDR2 YNFKEQ. The CDR3 here is CASSQDNPDTQYI. DNA for the CDR3: TGTGCCAGCAGCCAAGATAATCCAGATACACAGTATATT.

A word on this clonotype: Since a much larger clone is just one base distant, this may be a read error. V is TRBV2 and J is TRBJ1-2; D ambiguous. From germline, CDR1 is SNHLY and CDR2 FYNNEI. The CDR3 has 15 residues. The V end was cut by 5 bases, the J end by 5 bases, with 18 bases between. This CDR3 is CASSNRSPRIYGYTF. The DNA for the CDR3 is TGTGCCAGCAGTAATCGATCCCCCCGCATTTATGGCTACACCTTC. The entire variable domain, with the rest obtained from reference TRBV2 and TRBJ1-2, is as follows: EPEVTQTPSHQVTQMGQEVILRCVPISNHLYFYWYRQILGQKVEFLVSFYNNEISEKSEIFDDQFSVERPDGSNFTLKIRSTKLEDSAMYFCASSNRSPRIYGYTFGSGTRLTVV.

In its sample, this clonotype was seen once. The chain combines TRBV29-1 with TRBJ2-2, with TRBD1 identical over 7 bases. Per germline, CDR1 SQVTM and CDR2 ANQGSEA. The CDR3 spans 15 residues. The V gene end was trimmed by 5 bases and the J gene end by 3 bases; junction bases not matched to a gene: 9. The CDR3 loop reads CSVMDRDRYTGELFF. CDR3 coding DNA: TGCAGCGTTATGGACCGGGACAGATACACCGGGGAGCTGTTTTTT.